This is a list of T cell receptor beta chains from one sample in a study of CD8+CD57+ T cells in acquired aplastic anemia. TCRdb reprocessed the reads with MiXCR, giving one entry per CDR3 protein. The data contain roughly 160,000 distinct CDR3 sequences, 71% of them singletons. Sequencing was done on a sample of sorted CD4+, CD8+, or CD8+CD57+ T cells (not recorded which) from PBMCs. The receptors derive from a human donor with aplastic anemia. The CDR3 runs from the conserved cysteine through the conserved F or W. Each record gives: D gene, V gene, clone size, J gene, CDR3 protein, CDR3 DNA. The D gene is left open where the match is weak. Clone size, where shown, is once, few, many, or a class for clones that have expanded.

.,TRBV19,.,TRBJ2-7,CASSSTLSYEQYF,TGTGCCAGTAGCTCGACCCTGTCCTACGAGCAGTACTTC
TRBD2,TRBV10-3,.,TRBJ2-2,CAISEMSTSHLDGELFF,TGTGCCATCAGTGAAATGTCGACTAGCCATTTGGACGGGGAGCTGTTTTTT
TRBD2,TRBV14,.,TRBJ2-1,CASSPAGDRNEQFF,TGTGCCAGCAGCCCGGCGGGAGACCGCAATGAGCAGTTCTTC
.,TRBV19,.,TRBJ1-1,CASRKNAEAFF,TGTGCCAGTAGGAAGAACGCTGAAGCTTTCTTT
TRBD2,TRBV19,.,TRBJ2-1,CASSILVAGGGEQFF,TGTGCCAGTAGTATTCTGGTAGCGGGAGGGGGTGAGCAGTTCTTC
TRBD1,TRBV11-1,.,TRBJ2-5,CATSDETGIETQYF,TGTGCCACCAGTGATGAGACAGGGATCGAGACCCAGTACTTC
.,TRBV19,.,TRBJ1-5,CASSIAGQPQHF,TGTGCCAGTAGTATAGCGGGTCAGCCCCAGCATTTT
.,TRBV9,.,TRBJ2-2,CASSVEGASGELFF,TGTGCCAGCAGCGTAGAAGGGGCTTCCGGGGAGCTGTTTTTT
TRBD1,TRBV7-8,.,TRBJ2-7,CASSPGQGNSYEQYF,TGTGCCAGCAGTCCCGGACAGGGAAACTCCTACGAGCAGTACTTC
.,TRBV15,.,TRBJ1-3,CATSRDRGAYTIYF,TGTGCCACCAGCAGAGACAGGGGTGCTTACACCATATATTTT
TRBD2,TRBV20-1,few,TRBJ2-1,CSARYMASGGGFF,TGCAGTGCTAGATACATGGCTAGCGGGGGCGGGTTCTTC
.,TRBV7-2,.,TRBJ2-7,CASSSGTYEQYF,TGTGCCAGCAGCTCAGGGACCTACGAGCAGTACTTC
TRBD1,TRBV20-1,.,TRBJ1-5,CSARWDRNQPQHF,TGCAGTGCTAGGTGGGACAGAAATCAGCCCCAGCATTTT
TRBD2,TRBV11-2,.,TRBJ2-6,CASSLGGRGANVLTF,TGTGCCAGCAGCTTGGGCGGGAGGGGTGCCAACGTCCTGACTTTC
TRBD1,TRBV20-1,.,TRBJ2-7,CSARGRQGSYEQYF,TGCAGTGCTAGAGGTAGACAGGGTTCCTACGAGCAGTACTTC
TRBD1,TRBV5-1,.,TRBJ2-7,CASSLVGQGFAEQYF,TGCGCCAGCAGCTTAGTGGGACAGGGATTTGCCGAGCAGTACTTC
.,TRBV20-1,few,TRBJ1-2,CSARQGYGYTF,TGCAGTGCTAGGCAGGGCTATGGCTACACCTTC
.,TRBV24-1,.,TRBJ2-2,CATSEGRATGELFF,TGTGCCACCAGTGAGGGCAGGGCGACCGGGGAGCTGTTTTTT
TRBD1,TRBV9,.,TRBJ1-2,CASSTRTGNFYGFTF,TGTGCCAGCAGCACCAGGACAGGGAATTTCTATGGCTTCACCTTC
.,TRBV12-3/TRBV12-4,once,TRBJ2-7,CASSLPGEQYF,TGTGCCAGCAGTTTACCGGGGGAGCAGTACTTC
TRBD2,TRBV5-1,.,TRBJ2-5,CASSRERGVQETQYF,TGCGCCAGCAGCAGAGAGCGGGGGGTCCAAGAGACCCAGTACTTC
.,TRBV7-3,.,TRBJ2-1,CASSSIWDNEQFF,TGTGCCAGCAGCTCCATCTGGGACAATGAGCAGTTCTTC
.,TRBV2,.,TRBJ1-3,CASSESLSGAGNTIYF,TGTGCCAGCAGTGAAAGTTTGTCGGGGGCTGGAAACACCATATATTTT
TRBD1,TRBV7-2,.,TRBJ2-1,CASSTQSGQGGNEQFF,TGTGCCAGCAGCACTCAATCGGGACAGGGGGGCAATGAGCAGTTCTTC
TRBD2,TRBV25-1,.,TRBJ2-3,CASSGSNTEAGGWDTQYF,TGTGCCAGCAGCGGCAGTAACACTGAAGCGGGAGGGTGGGATACGCAGTATTTT
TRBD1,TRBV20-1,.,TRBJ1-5,CSASRGTGGQLQHF,TGCAGTGCTAGCAGGGGGACAGGAGGTCAGCTCCAGCATTTT
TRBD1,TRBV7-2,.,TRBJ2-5,CASSVTGVGQETQYF,TGTGCCAGCAGCGTCACAGGGGTCGGACAAGAGACCCAGTACTTC
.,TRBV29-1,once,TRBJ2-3,CSSNTDTQYF,TGCAGCTCAAACACAGATACGCAGTATTTT
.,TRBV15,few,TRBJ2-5,CATSSHYRQVEETQYF,TGTGCCACCAGCTCCCATTACCGACAGGTAGAAGAGACCCAGTACTTC
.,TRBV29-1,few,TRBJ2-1,CSHRGTGSDYNEQFF,TGCAGCCACCGAGGTACAGGGTCAGACTACAATGAGCAGTTCTTC
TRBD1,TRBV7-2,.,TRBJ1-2,CASRQGTNYGYTF,TGTGCCAGCAGACAGGGGACCAACTATGGCTACACCTTC